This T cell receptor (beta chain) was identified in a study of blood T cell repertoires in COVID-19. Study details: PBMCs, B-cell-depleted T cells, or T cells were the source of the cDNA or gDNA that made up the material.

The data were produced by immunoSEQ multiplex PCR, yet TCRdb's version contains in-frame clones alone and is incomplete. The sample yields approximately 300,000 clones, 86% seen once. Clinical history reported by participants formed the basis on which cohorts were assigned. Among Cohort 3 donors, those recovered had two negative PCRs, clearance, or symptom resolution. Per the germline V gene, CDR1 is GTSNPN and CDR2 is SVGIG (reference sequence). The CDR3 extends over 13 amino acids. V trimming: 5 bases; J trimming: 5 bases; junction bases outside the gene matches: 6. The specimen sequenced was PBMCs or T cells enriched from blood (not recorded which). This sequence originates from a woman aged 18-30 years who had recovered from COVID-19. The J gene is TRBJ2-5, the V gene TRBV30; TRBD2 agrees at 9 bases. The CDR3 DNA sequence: TGTGCCTGGGGGCTAGCGGGGCCTGAGACCCAGTACTTC. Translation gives CAWGLAGPETQYF.